The source of this T cell receptor (beta chain) is a study of PD-1 blockade in classical Hodgkin lymphoma. Study overall: Each patient was given nivolumab 3 mg/kg through a vein every 2 weeks.

Sequenced by immunoSEQ multiplex PCR; TCRdb stores in-frame clones only, minus some. This table has tens of thousands of clones, roughly 70% appearing once. This clone was picked up a small number of times. Its matching antigen is unknown. V was trimmed by 0 bases and J by 0 bases, leaving 13 bases between them. Germline CDR1 reads LGHNA; CDR2 reads YNFKEQ. This CDR3 is 17 amino acids long. Brentuximab vedotin exposure varied, and every patient relapsed after autologous stem cell transplantation. Study observations and caveats: Those achieving complete response showed baseline diversity like newly diagnosed patients. Possible causes of repertoire differences, disease activity or prior therapy, remain undefined. Newly diagnosed patients reportedly had lower baseline TCR diversity than healthy donors.

This chain joins TRBV4-2 and TRBJ2-3, with D maybe TRBD2 (7 bases). This receptor was identified in a human donor with classical Hodgkin lymphoma. The sequences come from peripheral blood mononuclear cells (PBMCs), collected before the second cycle of nivolumab. The CDR3 protein is CASSQEGRGPSTDTQYF. CDR3 nucleotides: TGTGCCAGCAGCCAAGAGGGGCGGGGGCCAAGCACAGATACGCAGTATTTT.